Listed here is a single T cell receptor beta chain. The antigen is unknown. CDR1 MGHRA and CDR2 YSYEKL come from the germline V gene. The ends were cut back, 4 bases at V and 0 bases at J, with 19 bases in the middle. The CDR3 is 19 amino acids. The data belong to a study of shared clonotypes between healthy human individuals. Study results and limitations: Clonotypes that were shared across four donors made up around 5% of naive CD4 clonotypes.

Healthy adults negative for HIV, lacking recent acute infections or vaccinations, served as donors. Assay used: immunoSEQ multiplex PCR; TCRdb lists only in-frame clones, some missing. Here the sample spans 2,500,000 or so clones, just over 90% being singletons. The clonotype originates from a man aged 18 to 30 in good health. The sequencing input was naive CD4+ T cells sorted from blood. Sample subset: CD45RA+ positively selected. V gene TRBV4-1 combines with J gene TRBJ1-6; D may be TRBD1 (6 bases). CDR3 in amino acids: CASSRQLNRESSYNSPLHF. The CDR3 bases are TGCGCCAGCAGCCGTCAATTAAACAGGGAAAGCTCCTATAATTCACCCCTCCACTTT.